One and the same sample provided the 19 T cell receptor beta chains below, sequenced in a study of blood T cell repertoires in COVID-19. Measured with immunoSEQ multiplex PCR; TCRdb has only the in-frame clones, and not every one. The table has fewer than 400,000 clones, more than 85% seen once. Sequencing was done on a sample of PBMCs or T cells enriched from blood (not recorded which). These receptors came from a woman aged 30 to 39 who had been exposed to COVID-19.

The chain recombines TRBV30 with TRBJ2-7; D is possibly TRBD2 (6 bases). CDR3 length: 14 amino acids. Trimming cost V 5 bases and J 3 bases, with 17 bases left between them. Germline V gene lookup returns CDR1 GTSNPN and CDR2 SVGIG (reference sequence). CDR3 sequence reads: CAWAPGLGRYEQYF. DNA of the CDR3: TGTGCCTGGGCCCCGGGACTGGGTCGCTACGAGCAGTACTTC.

The chain is built from TRBV19 and TRBJ1-3, with 8 nucleotides matching TRBD1. This CDR3 contains 15 residues. CDR1 LNHDA and CDR2 SQIVND come from the germline V gene (reference sequence). The V gene end was trimmed by 7 bases and the J gene end by 4 bases; junction bases not matched to a gene: 9. This CDR3 reads CASTHPGTGGNTIYF. The CDR3 nucleotides are TGTGCCAGTACCCACCCCGGGACAGGAGGAAACACCATATATTTT.

The chain combines TRBV2 with TRBJ2-7; D is perhaps TRBD1 (6 bases). Trimming took off 6 bases at V and 4 bases at J, with 16 bases between the two ends. The CDR3 totals 14 residues. Germline CDR1 SNHLY, CDR2 FYNNEI. CDR3 protein: CASRQGTSYYEQYF. CDR3 nucleotide sequence: TGTGCCAGCAGGCAAGGGACATCTTATTACGAGCAGTACTTC. Filled out from reference TRBV2 and TRBJ2-7, the complete variable domain reads EPEVTQTPSHQVTQMGQEVILRCVPISNHLYFYWYRQILGQKVEFLVSFYNNEISEKSEIFDDQFSVERPDGSNFTLKIRSTKLEDSAMYFCASRQGTSYYEQYFGPGTRLTVT.

The V and J genes are TRBV11-2 and TRBJ2-5, with 9 bases lining up with TRBD2. This CDR3 is 14 amino acids long. Germline assignment: CDR1 SGHAT and CDR2 FQNNGV. V trimming: 5 bases; J trimming: 5 bases; junction bases outside the gene matches: 6. CDR3 DNA sequence: TGTGCCAGCAGCCTGAGCGGGGGGAAGGAGACCCAGTACTTC. As protein: CASSLSGGKETQYF.

V and J are TRBV25-1 and TRBJ2-7; D call uncertain. Germline assignment: CDR1 MGHDK and CDR2 SYGVNS. This CDR3 is 11 amino acids long. The ends were cut back, 7 bases at V and 3 bases at J, with 7 bases in the middle. The CDR3 coding sequence is TGTGCCAGCATAGACAACTACGAGCAGTACTTC. This translates into CASIDNYEQYF.

The V call is TRBV29-1, the J call TRBJ1-2; no clear D gene. This CDR3 comprises 10 residues. V lost 4 bases, J lost 8 bases, and 8 bases lay in between. CDR1 SQVTM and CDR2 ANQGSEA come from the germline V gene. The CDR3 loop is CSVGGTGYTF. The CDR3 nucleotides read TGCAGCGTTGGAGGTACGGGCTACACCTTC.

The rearrangement joins TRBV20-1 to TRBJ2-1, with unresolved D. The CDR3 runs 11 residues. V was cut by 7 bases and J by 5 bases, with 9 bases left in between. Germline lookup yields CDR1 DFQATT and CDR2 SNEGSKA (reference sequence). CDR3 loop: CSGNRDNEQFF. CDR3 DNA: TGCAGTGGAAACCGGGACAATGAGCAGTTCTTC.

This chain links TRBV7-9 with TRBJ2-6, with D unclear. The CDR3 extends over 15 amino acids. Deletions cut 2 bases from V and 0 bases from J, with 5 bases between. CDR1 is SEHNR and CDR2 is FQNEAQ in the germline V gene (reference sequence). The CDR3 region is CASSLLSSGANVLTF. CDR3 DNA: TGTGCCAGCAGCTTACTTTCCTCTGGGGCCAACGTCCTGACTTTC.

This clone was counted a single time. The rearrangement links TRBV9 to TRBJ2-1, with 9 positions matching TRBD1. V dropped 3 bases and J dropped 7; count of bases not matched to a gene: 8. From germline, CDR1 is SGDLS and CDR2 YYNGEE. This CDR3 comprises 15 residues. The CDR3: CASSAGTGPSNEQFF. The DNA for the CDR3 is TGTGCCAGCAGCGCAGGGACAGGGCCTTCGAATGAGCAGTTCTTC. The full variable domain, completed using reference TRBV9 and TRBJ2-1, is DSGVTQTPKHLITATGQRVTLRCSPRSGDLSVYWYQQSLDQGLQFLIQYYNGEERAKGNILERFSAQQFPDLHSELNLSSLELGDSALYFCASSAGTGPSNEQFFGPGTRLTVL.

This chain connects TRBV9 to TRBJ1-1; D possibly corresponds to TRBD1 (5 bases). Germline V gene data show CDR1 as SGDLS and CDR2 as YYNGEE. CDR3 length: 15 residues. Trimming left V 3 bases short and J 3 bases short, with 15 bases between. The CDR3 is CASSGVGREDTEAFF. Written as DNA, the CDR3 is TGTGCCAGCAGCGGGGTGGGCAGGGAGGACACTGAAGCTTTCTTT.

This chain uses TRBV10-1 with TRBJ1-1; 7 nucleotides match TRBD1. V was pared by 7 bases and J by 5 bases, with 10 bases of the junction left unmatched. Germline lookup yields CDR1 WNHNN and CDR2 SYGVQD (reference sequence). The CDR3 loop spans 14 amino acids. CDR3 loop: CASTPSRGLTEAFF. The CDR3 DNA is TGCGCCAGCACCCCATCGAGGGGGCTTACTGAAGCTTTCTTT.

CDR3 DNA sequence: TGTGCCAGCAGTTTACGGGACAGCCCTTACGAGCAGTACTTC. Residues: CASSLRDSPYEQYF. The chain joins TRBV27 to TRBJ2-7; 7 bases align to TRBD1. The CDR3 contains 14 residues. With 2 bases clipped from V and 4 bases from J, the junction kept 5 bases outside the gene matches. The germline gives CDR1 MNHEY, CDR2 SMNVEV (reference sequence).

This clone showed up just once. The chain links TRBV3-1 (or the pseudogene TRBV3-2) to TRBJ1-2, with TRBD1 as a possible D gene (5 bases). The CDR3 sequence is 12 residues long. The germline CDR1 and CDR2 sequences are LGHDT and YNNKEL (reference sequence). The V gene lost 4 bases and the J gene lost 4 bases, with 7 bases spanning the gap. CDR3 nucleotide sequence: TGTGCCAGCAGCCCCGGGGGCTATGGCTACACCTTC. It encodes CASSPGGYGYTF.

This chain uses TRBV5-1 with TRBJ2-5, with D maybe TRBD2 (5 bases). The CDR3 has 16 amino acids. Trimming removed 0 bases at V and 4 bases at J, with 16 bases between. Germline V CDR1 and CDR2: SGHRS, YFSETQ. The CDR3 spells CASSLGVDQRGETQYF. CDR3 coding DNA: TGCGCCAGCAGCTTGGGGGTGGACCAACGGGGAGAGACCCAGTACTTC.

The gene calls are TRBV7-2 and TRBJ1-5; a weak D match, TRBD1 (6 bases). Trimming left V 2 bases short and J 5 bases short, with 13 bases between. The germline V gene encodes CDR1 SGHTA and CDR2 FQGNSA. This CDR3 is built from 15 residues. The CDR3 sequence: CASSLLRGGDQPQHF. CDR3 DNA sequence: TGTGCCAGCAGCTTACTACGAGGGGGTGATCAGCCCCAGCATTTT.

The chain joins TRBV4-1 to TRBJ2-1; 10 nucleotides align to TRBD2. V lost 4 bases to trimming and J lost 4 bases; unmatched junction nucleotides: 4. The CDR3 spans 15 residues. Germline-derived CDR1 and CDR2 are MGHRA and YSYEKL. CDR3 DNA: TGCGCCAGCAGCCTAGCGGGGGGAACATACAATGAGCAGTTCTTC. Protein: CASSLAGGTYNEQFF.

The CDR3 loop is CASSPRTSGGWEQYF. CDR3 nucleotides: TGTGCCAGCAGCCCAAGGACTAGCGGGGGGTGGGAGCAGTACTTC. The J gene is TRBJ2-7, the V gene TRBV7-2; 14 bases map to TRBD2. Germline CDR1 reads SGHTA; CDR2 reads FQGNSA. This CDR3 has 15 residues. V lost 5 bases to trimming and J lost 7 bases; unmatched junction nucleotides: 7.

This clone was seen a single time. The chain employs TRBV27 and TRBJ1-2; D perhaps matches TRBD1 (5 bases). CDR1 MNHEY and CDR2 SMNVEV come from the germline V gene (reference sequence). Deletions cut 6 bases from V and 8 bases from J, with 19 bases between. The CDR3 runs 14 residues. Written as DNA, the CDR3 is TGTGCCAGCAGCGCTCGCCGGGACTCGGACGGCTACACCTTC. Translated: CASSARRDSDGYTF.

The chain carries TRBV5-1 and TRBJ1-2, with D maybe TRBD1 (5 bases). Germline assignment: CDR1 SGHRS and CDR2 YFSETQ. Between the trimmed V and J ends, which lost 0 bases and 3 bases, there was a span of 9 bases. The CDR3 loop spans 14 amino acids. The DNA for the CDR3 is TGCGCCAGCAGCTTGGTAGGGGCGGACTATGGCTACACCTTC. It codes for CASSLVGADYGYTF.